This T cell receptor (beta chain) derives from a study of cytomegalovirus exposure and HLA in healthy donors. Study outcomes and limitations: Among immune exposure information, only CMV serostatus was available. 150 to 200 TCR beta chains were listed as cytomegalovirus-associated. While the bulk of TCR sequences proved rare, some public TCRs turned up in many donors.

This clone was counted between two and nine times. Its antigen is not identified. 13 Jbeta primers and 60 Vbeta primers were used for the PCR. Measured with immunoSEQ multiplex PCR; TCRdb has only the in-frame clones, and not every one. The top ten clones hold about 3% of a sample with approximately 160,000 clones, 65% to 80% of them seen once. This CDR3 comprises 14 residues. V gave up 4 bases and J gave up 5 bases, with 12 bases separating them. CDR1 is SGHVS, CDR2 FQNEAQ, per germline. The sequenced material came from PBMCs. This sequence was found in a woman aged 50 to 60 in good health and CMV-seropositive. The chain uses TRBV7-8 and TRBJ1-3, with D tentatively TRBD1 (6 bases). CDR3 sequence reads: CASSSGQNRNTIYF. CDR3 coding DNA: TGTGCCAGCAGCTCAGGACAGAACCGAAACACCATATATTTT.